This is a list of T cell receptor beta chains from one sample in a study of blood T cell repertoires in COVID-19. The protocol was immunoSEQ multiplex PCR, while the TCRdb copy is restricted to in-frame clones and leaves out a portion. Among around 95,000 clones listed, about 82% were seen once. Sequenced material: peripheral blood. All receptors come from a man aged 50-60 years with active or convalescent COVID-19. Both conserved end residues are part of each CDR3. D genes are given only for firm matches. Size is omitted from some rows. Given values are once, few, many or a class for expanded clones.

-	-	TRBJ2-2	12	TRBV6-5	TGTGCCAGCACCGCGACAGCCGGGGAGCTGTTTTTT	CASTATAGELFF
-	-	TRBJ1-1	12	TRBV21-1	TGTGCCAGCAGCAACAGGGGCACTGAAGCTTTCTTT	CASSNRGTEAFF
once	TRBD1	TRBJ2-1	16	TRBV24-1	TGTGCCTCCGCTCAGTCCACAGGGGCTTCCTACAATGAGCAGTTCTTC	CASAQSTGASYNEQFF
-	-	TRBJ1-1	14	TRBV28	TGTGCCAGCCGTCCTAGAGATCTAGTGACTGAAGCTTTCTTT	CASRPRDLVTEAFF
-	-	TRBJ2-7	15	TRBV11-2	TGTGCCAGCAGCTTAGGCGGGACTGTCCCCTACGAGCAGTACTTC	CASSLGGTVPYEQYF
-	-	TRBJ1-5	13	TRBV30	TGTGCCTGGTCTGAGGGGGGGAATCAGCCCCAGCATTTT	CAWSEGGNQPQHF
-	TRBD2	TRBJ2-1	15	TRBV19	TGTGCCAGTAGTAAGGGGACTAGCGGGAGTGTTGAGCAGTTCTTC	CASSKGTSGSVEQFF
-	-	TRBJ2-2	15	TRBV13	TGTGCCAGCAGCATTAACAGGGTGGGGACCGGGGAGCTGTTTTTT	CASSINRVGTGELFF
once	-	TRBJ2-1	16	TRBV6-1	TGTGCCAGCAGTGAAAATTTAGGGACTTTCGCCGATGAGCAGTTCTTC	CASSENLGTFADEQFF
-	TRBD1	TRBJ1-1	17	TRBV10-2	TGCGCCAGCAGTGAGCAACCCGGGACAGGGCTGAACACTGAAGCTTTCTTT	CASSEQPGTGLNTEAFF
-	TRBD1	TRBJ1-3	15	TRBV19	TGTGCCAGTGGAGACAGGGTTGGGTCTGGAAACACCATATATTTT	CASGDRVGSGNTIYF
-	-	TRBJ1-2	14	TRBV28	TGTGCCAGCAGTCTTCGGCAGGATTTCTATGGCTACACCTTC	CASSLRQDFYGYTF
-	TRBD1	TRBJ1-2	13	TRBV6-5	TGTGCCAGCACACGGACAGGGAACTATGGCTACACCTTC	CASTRTGNYGYTF
-	-	TRBJ2-1	15	TRBV5-1	TGCGCCAGCAGCTGGGGCCGTCTCGGGGGCAATGAGCAGTTCTTC	CASSWGRLGGNEQFF
few	TRBD1	TRBJ1-5	18	TRBV6-4	TGTGCCAGCAGTCACAAAGGACGACAGGGACGCTTTAATCAGCCCCAGCATTTT	CASSHKGRQGRFNQPQHF
-	-	TRBJ1-3	14	TRBV9	TGTGCCAGCAGCGTCCAGGGATCTGGAAACACCATATATTTT	CASSVQGSGNTIYF
-	-	TRBJ1-1	17	TRBV6-1	TGTGCCAGCAGTGGACAAGGCCTAGGGAGCTTAAACACTGAAGCTTTCTTT	CASSGQGLGSLNTEAFF
-	TRBD1	TRBJ1-2	17	TRBV4-1	TGCGCCAGCAGCCAATTCGTAGGACAGGGGGCTAACTATGGCTACACCTTC	CASSQFVGQGANYGYTF
-	-	TRBJ1-2	10	TRBV2	TGTGCCAGCACCCTTGTCGGTTACACCTTC	CASTLVGYTF
-	-	TRBJ1-2	12	TRBV19	TGTGCCAGTAGTAACCGGGACAATGGCTACACCTTC	CASSNRDNGYTF
-	-	TRBJ1-4	15	TRBV18	TGTGCCAGCTCATTGCACAGGGCAACTAATGAAAAACTGTTTTTT	CASSLHRATNEKLFF
once	-	TRBJ2-3	14	TRBV24-1	TGTGCCACCAGCGGGGGTCAAGGCGCAGATACGCAGTATTTT	CATSGGQGADTQYF
once	-	TRBJ2-1	12	TRBV30	TGTGCCTGGAGTTACACAGGGACTGAGCAGTTCTTC	CAWSYTGTEQFF
-	TRBD1	TRBJ2-7	13	TRBV18	TGTGCCAGCTCGCCGGGACAGGGAGACGAGCAGTACTTC	CASSPGQGDEQYF
once	TRBD2	TRBJ2-1	15	TRBV7-9	TGTGCCAGCAGCATTAGCGGGAGGGGGGCCAATGAGCAGTTCTTC	CASSISGRGANEQFF
-	-	TRBJ1-4	15	TRBV15	TGTGCCACCAGCAGAGCCACAGCAACTAATGAAAAACTGTTTTTT	CATSRATATNEKLFF
-	-	TRBJ2-7	13	TRBV6-5	TGTGCCAGCAGTCCCCTAAGTAACTACGAGCAGTACTTC	CASSPLSNYEQYF
-	-	TRBJ1-2	12	TRBV6-5	TGTGCCAGCAGTTCCCTCGACTTCGGCTACACCTTC	CASSSLDFGYTF
once	-	TRBJ1-1	15	TRBV5-5	TGTGCCAGCAGCTTGGGACCAGGTTTGAACACTGAAGCTTTCTTT	CASSLGPGLNTEAFF
-	-	TRBJ1-2	13	TRBV6-5	TGCGCCAGCAGTAACGGACAGAGCTATGGCTACACCTTC	CASSNGQSYGYTF
-	TRBD1	TRBJ2-7	16	TRBV28	TGTGCCAGCAGTTTATTTAAAGGGACAGGGACCTACGAGCAGTACTTC	CASSLFKGTGTYEQYF
-	-	TRBJ1-1	18	TRBV4-2	TGTGCCAGCAGCCAAGATGGGGCCTGGGGCAGCCCGAACACTGAAGCTTTCTTT	CASSQDGAWGSPNTEAFF
-	-	TRBJ2-1	14	TRBV7-9	TGTGCCAGCAGCTTAGTCTCCGCTAGGAATGAGCAGTTCTTC	CASSLVSARNEQFF